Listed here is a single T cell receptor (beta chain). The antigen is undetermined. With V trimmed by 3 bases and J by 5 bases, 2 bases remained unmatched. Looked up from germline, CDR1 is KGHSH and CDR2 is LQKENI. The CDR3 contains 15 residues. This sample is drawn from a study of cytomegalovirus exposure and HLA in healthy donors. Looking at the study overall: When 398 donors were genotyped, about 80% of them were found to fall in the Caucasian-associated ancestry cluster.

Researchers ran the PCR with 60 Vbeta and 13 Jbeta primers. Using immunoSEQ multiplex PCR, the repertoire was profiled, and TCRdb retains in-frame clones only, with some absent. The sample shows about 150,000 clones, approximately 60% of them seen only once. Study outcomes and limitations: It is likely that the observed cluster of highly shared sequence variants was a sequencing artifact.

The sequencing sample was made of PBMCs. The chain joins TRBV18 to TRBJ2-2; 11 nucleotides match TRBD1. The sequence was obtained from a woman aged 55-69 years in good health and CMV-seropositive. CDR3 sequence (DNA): TGTGCCAGCTCACCTGGACAGGGGGCGACCGGGGAGCTGTTTTTT. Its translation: CASSPGQGATGELFF. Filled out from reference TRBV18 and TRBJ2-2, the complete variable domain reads NAGVMQNPRHLVRRRGQEARLRCSPMKGHSHVYWYRQLPEEGLKFMVYLQKENIIDESGMPKERFSAEFPKEGPSILRIQQVVRGDSAAYFCASSPGQGATGELFFGEGSRLTVL.